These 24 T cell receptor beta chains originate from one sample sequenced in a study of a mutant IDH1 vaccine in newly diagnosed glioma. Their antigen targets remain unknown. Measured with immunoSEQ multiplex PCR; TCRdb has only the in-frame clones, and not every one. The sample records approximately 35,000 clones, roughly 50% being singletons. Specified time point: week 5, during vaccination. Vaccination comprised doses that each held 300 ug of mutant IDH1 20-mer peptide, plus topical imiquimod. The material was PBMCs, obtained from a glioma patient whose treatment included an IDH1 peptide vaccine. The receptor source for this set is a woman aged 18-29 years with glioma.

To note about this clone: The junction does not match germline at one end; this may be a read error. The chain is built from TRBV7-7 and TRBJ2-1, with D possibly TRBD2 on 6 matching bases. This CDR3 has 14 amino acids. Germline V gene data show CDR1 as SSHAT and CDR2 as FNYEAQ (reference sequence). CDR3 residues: CASSLGGTGNEQFF. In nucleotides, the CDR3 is TGTGCTAGCAGCTTGGGCGGGACCGGCAATGAGCAGTTCTTC.

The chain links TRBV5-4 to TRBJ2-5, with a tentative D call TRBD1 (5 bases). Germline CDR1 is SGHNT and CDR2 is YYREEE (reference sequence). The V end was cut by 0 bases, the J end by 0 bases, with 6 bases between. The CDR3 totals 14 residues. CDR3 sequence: CASSLEGYQETQYF. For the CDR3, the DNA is TGTGCCAGCAGCTTGGAGGGGTACCAAGAGACCCAGTACTTC.

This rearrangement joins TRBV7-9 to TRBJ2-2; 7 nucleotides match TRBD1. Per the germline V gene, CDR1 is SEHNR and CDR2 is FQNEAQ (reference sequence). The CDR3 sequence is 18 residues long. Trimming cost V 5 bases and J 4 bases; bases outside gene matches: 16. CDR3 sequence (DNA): TGTGCCAGCAGCACCCAGGACAGGCCTAGCACGGCCACCGGGGAGCTGTTTTTT. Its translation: CASSTQDRPSTATGELFF.

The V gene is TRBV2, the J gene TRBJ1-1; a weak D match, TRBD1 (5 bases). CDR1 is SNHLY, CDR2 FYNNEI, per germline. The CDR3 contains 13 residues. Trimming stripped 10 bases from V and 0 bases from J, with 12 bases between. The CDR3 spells CATGGFLNTEAFF. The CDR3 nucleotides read TGTGCCACCGGGGGGTTCTTGAACACTGAAGCTTTCTTT.

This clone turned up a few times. CDR3 nucleotides: TGTGCCAGCAGTTCCGACAGGGGCTACGAGCAGTACTTC. Amino acids: CASSSDRGYEQYF. The rearrangement uses TRBV7-6 and TRBJ2-7; 8 bases map to TRBD1. This CDR3 has 13 amino acids. The germline gives CDR1 SGHVS, CDR2 FNYEAQ. The V and J ends lost 6 bases and 3 bases, in that order; junction bases with no gene match: 4.

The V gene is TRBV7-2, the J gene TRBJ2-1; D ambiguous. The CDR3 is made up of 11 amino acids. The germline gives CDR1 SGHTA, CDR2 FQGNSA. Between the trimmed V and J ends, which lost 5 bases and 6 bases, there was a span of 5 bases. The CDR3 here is CASSQSNEQFF. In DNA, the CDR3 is TGTGCCAGCAGCCAGAGCAATGAGCAGTTCTTC.

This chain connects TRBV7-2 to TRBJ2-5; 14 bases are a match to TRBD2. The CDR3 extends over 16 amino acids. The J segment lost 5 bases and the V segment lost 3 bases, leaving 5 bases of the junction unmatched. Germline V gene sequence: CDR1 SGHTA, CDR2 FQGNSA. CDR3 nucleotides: TGTGCCAGCAGCTTTAAAAGACTAGCGGGGGGGGAGACCCAGTACTTC. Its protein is CASSFKRLAGGETQYF.

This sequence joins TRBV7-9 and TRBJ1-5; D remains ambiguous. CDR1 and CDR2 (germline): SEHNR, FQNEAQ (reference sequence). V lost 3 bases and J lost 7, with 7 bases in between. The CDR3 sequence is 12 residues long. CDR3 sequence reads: CASSFGGQPQHF. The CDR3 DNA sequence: TGTGCCAGCAGCTTCGGAGGGCAGCCCCAGCATTTT.

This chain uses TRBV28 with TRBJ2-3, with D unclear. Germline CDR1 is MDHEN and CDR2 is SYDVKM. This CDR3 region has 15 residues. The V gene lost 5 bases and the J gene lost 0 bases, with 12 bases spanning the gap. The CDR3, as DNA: TGTGCCAGCAGTACCCAGGCCCCTAGCACAGATACGCAGTATTTT. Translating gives CASSTQAPSTDTQYF.

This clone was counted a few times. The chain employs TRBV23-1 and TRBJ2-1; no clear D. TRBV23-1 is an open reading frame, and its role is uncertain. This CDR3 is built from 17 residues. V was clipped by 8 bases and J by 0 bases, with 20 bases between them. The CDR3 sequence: CASPFQGPSSSYNEQFF. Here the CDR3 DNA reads TGCGCCAGCCCATTCCAAGGTCCGTCAAGCTCCTACAATGAGCAGTTCTTC.

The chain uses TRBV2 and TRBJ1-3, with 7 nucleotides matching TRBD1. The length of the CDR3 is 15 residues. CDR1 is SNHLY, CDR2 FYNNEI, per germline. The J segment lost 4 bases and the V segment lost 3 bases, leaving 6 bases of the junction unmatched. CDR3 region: CASSDPTGTGNTIYF. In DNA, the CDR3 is TGTGCCAGCAGTGACCCGACAGGGACCGGAAACACCATATATTTT.

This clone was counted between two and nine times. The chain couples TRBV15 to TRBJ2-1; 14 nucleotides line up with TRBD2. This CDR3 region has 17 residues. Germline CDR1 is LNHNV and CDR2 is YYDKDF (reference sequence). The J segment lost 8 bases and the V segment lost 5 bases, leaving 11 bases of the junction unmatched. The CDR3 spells CATSFPGLAGGADEQFF. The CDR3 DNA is TGTGCCACCAGCTTCCCAGGACTAGCGGGAGGTGCAGATGAGCAGTTCTTC.

The CDR3, as DNA: TGTGCCAGTAGTCAGGGGCAACAGAACACTGAAGCTTTCTTT. Protein: CASSQGQQNTEAFF. The chain couples TRBV19 to TRBJ1-1; a possible D gene is TRBD1 (6 bases). This CDR3 spans 14 amino acids. Looked up from germline, CDR1 is LNHDA and CDR2 is SQIVND (reference sequence). The V gene lost 5 bases and the J gene lost 1 base, with 11 bases spanning the gap.

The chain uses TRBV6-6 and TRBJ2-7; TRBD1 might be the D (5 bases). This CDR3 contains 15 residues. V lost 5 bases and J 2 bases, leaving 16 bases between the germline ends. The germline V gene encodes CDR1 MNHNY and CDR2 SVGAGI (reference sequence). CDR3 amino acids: CASSDLTVRTYEQYF. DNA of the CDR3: TGTGCCAGCAGTGACTTGACAGTACGCACCTACGAGCAGTACTTC.

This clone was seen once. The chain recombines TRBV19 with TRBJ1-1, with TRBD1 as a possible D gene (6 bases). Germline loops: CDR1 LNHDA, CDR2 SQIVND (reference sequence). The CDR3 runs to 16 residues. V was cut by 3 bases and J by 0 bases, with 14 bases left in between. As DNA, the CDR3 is TGTGCCAGTAGTATCAAGGGGGTAGCCATGAACACTGAAGCTTTCTTT. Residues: CASSIKGVAMNTEAFF. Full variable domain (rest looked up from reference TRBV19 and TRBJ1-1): DGGITQSPKYLFRKEGQNVTLSCEQNLNHDAMYWYRQDPGQGLRLIYYSQIVNDFQKGDIAEGYSVSREKKESFPLTVTSAQKNPTAFYLCASSIKGVAMNTEAFFGQGTRLTVV.

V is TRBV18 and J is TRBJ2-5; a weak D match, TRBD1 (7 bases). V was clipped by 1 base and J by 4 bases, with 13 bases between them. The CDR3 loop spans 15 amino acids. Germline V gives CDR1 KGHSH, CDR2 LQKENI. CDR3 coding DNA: TGTGCCAGCTCACCACGGCGGCAGGGGGGAGAGACCCAGTACTTC. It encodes CASSPRRQGGETQYF.

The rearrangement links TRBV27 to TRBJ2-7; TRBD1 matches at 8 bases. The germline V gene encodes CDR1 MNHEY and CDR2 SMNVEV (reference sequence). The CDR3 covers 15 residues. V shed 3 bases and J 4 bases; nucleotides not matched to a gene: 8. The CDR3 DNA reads TGTGCCAGCAGTTTTGGGCAGGGGGCCTTTTACGAGCAGTACTTC. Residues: CASSFGQGAFYEQYF.

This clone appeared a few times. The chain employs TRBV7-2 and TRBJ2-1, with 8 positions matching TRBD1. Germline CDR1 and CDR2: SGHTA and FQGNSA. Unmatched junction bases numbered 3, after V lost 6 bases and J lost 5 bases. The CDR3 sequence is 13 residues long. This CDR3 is CASRLGQDNEQFF. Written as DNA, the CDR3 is TGTGCCAGCAGGTTGGGACAGGACAATGAGCAGTTCTTC.

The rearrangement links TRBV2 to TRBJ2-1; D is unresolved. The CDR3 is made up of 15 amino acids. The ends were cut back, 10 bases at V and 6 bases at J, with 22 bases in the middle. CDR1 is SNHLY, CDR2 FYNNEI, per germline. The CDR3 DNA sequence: TGTGCCATCTACAATACTTGGGCCTTCTCCAATGAGCAGTTCTTC. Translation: CAIYNTWAFSNEQFF.

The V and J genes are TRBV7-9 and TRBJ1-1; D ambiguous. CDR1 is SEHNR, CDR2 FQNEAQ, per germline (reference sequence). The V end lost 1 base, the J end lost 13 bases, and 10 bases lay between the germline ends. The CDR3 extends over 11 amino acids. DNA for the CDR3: TGTGCCAGCAGCTTAGGTCGGGCCGGTTTCTTT. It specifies CASSLGRAGFF.

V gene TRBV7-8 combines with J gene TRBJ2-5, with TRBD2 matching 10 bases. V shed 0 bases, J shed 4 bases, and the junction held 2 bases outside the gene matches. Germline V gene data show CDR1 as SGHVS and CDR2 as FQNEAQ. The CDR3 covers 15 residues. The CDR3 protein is CASSLASGRRETQYF. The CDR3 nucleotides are TGTGCCAGCAGCTTAGCTAGCGGGAGGCGAGAGACCCAGTACTTC.

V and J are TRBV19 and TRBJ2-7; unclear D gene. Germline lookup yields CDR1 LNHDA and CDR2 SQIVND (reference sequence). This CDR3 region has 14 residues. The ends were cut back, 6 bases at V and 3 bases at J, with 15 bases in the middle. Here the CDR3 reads CASSPGSLFYEQYF. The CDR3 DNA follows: TGTGCCAGTAGCCCCGGATCACTTTTCTACGAGCAGTACTTC.

CDR3 protein: CASSVRDSGNTIYF. The CDR3 DNA sequence: TGTGCCAGCAGCGTGAGGGACTCTGGAAACACCATATATTTT. The genes are TRBV9 and TRBJ1-3; no definite D call. The CDR3 is 14 residues long. Germline V gives CDR1 SGDLS, CDR2 YYNGEE. With 2 bases removed from V and 0 bases from J, the gap between germline ends came to 6 bases.

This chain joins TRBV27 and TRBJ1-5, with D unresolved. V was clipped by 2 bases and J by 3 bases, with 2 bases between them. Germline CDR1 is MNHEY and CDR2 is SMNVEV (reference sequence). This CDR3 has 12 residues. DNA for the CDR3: TGTGCCAGCAGTTTAAACAATCAGCCCCAGCATTTT. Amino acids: CASSLNNQPQHF.